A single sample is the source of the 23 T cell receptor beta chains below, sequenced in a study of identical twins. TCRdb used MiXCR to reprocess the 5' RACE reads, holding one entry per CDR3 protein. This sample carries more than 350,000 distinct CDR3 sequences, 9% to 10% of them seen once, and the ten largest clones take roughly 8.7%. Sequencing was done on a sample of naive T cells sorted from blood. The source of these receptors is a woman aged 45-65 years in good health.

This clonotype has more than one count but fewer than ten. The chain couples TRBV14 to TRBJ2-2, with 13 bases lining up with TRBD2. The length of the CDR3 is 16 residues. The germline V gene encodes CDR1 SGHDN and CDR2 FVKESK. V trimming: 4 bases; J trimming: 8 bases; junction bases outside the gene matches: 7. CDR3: CASSLGLAGVRGELFF. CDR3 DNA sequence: TGTGCCAGCAGCCTCGGACTAGCGGGAGTTCGGGGGGAGCTGTTTTTT. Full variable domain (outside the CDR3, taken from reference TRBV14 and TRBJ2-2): EAGVTQFPSHSVIEKGQTVTLRCDPISGHDNLYWYRRVMGKEIKFLLHFVKESKQDESGMPNNRFLAERTGGTYSTLKVQPAELEDSGVYFCASSLGLAGVRGELFFGEGSRLTVL.

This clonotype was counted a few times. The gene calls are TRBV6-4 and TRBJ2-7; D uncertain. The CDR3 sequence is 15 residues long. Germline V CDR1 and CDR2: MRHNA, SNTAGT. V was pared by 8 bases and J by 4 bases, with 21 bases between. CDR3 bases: TGTGCCAGCGGGGAATCAGCCCAGCAGTATTACGAGCAGTACGTC. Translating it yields CASGESAQQYYEQYV.

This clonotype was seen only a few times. The CDR3 here is CAISESQGNTEAFF. The CDR3 DNA follows: TGTGCCATCAGTGAGTCTCAGGGCAACACTGAAGCTTTCTTT. The chain links TRBV10-3 to TRBJ1-1, with a weak D call TRBD1 (5 bases). Per germline, CDR1 ENHRY and CDR2 SYGVKD. The CDR3 sequence is 14 residues long. Trimming removed 0 bases from V and 2 bases from J, with 7 bases in between.

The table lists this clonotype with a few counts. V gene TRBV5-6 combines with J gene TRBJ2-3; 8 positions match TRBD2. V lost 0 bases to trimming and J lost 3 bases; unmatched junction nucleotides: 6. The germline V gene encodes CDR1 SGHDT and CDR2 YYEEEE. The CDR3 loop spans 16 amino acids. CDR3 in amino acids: CASSLEVSGTTDTQYF. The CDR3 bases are TGTGCCAGCAGCTTGGAAGTTAGCGGGACGACAGATACGCAGTATTTT.

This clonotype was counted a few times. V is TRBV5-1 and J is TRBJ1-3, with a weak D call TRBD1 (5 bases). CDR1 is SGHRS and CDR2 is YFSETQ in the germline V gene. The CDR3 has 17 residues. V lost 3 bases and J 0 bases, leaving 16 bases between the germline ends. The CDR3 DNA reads TGCGCCAGCAGCTCGATCGCGGGGGGACCCTCTGGAAACACCATATATTTT. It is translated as CASSSIAGGPSGNTIYF.

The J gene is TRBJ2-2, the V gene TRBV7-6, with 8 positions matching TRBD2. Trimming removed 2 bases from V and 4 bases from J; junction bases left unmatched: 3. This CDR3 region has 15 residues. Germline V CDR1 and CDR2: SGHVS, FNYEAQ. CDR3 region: CASSLTREGTGELFF. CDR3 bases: TGTGCCAGCAGCTTAACCCGGGAGGGCACCGGGGAGCTGTTTTTT. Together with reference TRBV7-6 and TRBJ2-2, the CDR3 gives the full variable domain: GAGVSQSPRYKVTKRGQDVALRCDPISGHVSLYWYRQALGQGPEFLTYFNYEAQQDKSGLPNDRFSAERPEGSISTLTIQRTEQRDSAMYRCASSLTREGTGELFFGEGSRLTVL.

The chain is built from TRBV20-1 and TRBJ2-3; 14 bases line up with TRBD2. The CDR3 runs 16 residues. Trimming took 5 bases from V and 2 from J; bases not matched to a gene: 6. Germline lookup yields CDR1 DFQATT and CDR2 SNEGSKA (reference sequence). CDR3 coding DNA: TGCAGTGCTCGGACTAGCGGGAGGACCTACACAGATACGCAGTATTTT. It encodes CSARTSGRTYTDTQYF.

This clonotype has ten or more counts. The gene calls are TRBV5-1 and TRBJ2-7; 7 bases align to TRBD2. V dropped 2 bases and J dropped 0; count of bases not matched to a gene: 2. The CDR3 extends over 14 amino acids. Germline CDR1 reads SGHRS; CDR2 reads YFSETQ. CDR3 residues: CASSFRGDSYEQYV. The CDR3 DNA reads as TGCGCCAGCAGCTTTCGGGGGGACTCCTACGAGCAGTACGTC.

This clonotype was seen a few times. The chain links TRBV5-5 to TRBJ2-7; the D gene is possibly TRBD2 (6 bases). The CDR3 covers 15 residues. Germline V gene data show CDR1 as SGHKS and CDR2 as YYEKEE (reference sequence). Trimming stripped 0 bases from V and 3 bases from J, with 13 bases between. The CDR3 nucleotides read TGTGCCAGCAGCTTGGCCAACTCGGGGGACTACGAGCAGTACTTC. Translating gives CASSLANSGDYEQYF.

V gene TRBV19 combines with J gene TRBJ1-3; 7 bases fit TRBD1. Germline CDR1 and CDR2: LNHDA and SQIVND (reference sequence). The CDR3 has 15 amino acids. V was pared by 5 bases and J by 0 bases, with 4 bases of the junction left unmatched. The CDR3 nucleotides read TGTGCCAGTAGTCCGCGGGACAGCTCTGGAAACACCATATATTTT. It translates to CASSPRDSSGNTIYF.

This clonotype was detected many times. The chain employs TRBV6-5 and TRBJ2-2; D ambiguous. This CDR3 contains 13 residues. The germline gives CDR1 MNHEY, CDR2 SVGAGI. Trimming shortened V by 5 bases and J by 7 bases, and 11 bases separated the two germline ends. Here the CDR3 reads CASSTLVDGELFF. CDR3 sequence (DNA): TGTGCCAGCAGTACCCTTGTCGACGGGGAGCTGTTTTTT.

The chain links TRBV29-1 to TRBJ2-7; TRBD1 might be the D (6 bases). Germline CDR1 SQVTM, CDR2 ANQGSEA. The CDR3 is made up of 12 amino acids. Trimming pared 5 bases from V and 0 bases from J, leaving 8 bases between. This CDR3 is CSVLTGSYEQYV. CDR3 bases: TGCAGCGTTTTGACAGGCTCCTACGAGCAGTACGTC.

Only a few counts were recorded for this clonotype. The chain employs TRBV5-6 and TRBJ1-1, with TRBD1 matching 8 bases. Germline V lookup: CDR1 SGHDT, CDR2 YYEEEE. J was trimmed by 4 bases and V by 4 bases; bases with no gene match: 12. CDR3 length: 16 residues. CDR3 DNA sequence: TGTGCCAGCAGCGGCAGGGGGCCGAGGGGAAGCACTGAAGCTTTCTTT. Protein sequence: CASSGRGPRGSTEAFF.

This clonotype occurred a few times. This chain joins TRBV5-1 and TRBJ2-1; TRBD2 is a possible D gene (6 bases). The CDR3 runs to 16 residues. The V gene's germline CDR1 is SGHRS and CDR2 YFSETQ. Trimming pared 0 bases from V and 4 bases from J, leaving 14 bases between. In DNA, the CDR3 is TGCGCCAGCAGCTTGGCCCCGGGAGATCGGTACAATGAGCAGTTCTTC. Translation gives CASSLAPGDRYNEQFF.

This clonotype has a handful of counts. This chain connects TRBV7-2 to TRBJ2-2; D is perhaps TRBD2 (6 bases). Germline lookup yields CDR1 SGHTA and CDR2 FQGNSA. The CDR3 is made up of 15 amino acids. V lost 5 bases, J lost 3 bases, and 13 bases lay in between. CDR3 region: CASSPRLGYTGELFF. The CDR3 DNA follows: TGTGCCAGCAGCCCCAGACTAGGCTACACCGGGGAGCTGTTTTTT.

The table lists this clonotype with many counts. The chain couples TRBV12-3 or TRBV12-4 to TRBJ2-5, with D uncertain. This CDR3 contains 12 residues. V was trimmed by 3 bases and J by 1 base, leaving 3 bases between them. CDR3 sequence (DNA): TGTGCCAGCAGTTTGGTCCAAGAGACCCAGTACTTC. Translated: CASSLVQETQYF.

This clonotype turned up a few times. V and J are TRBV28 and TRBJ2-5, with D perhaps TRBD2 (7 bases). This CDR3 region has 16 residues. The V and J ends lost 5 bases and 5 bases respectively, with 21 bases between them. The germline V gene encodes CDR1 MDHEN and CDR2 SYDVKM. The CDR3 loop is CASSLFSGGTSETQYF. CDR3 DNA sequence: TGTGCCAGCAGTCTCTTTTCGGGGGGCACGTCGGAGACCCAGTACTTC.

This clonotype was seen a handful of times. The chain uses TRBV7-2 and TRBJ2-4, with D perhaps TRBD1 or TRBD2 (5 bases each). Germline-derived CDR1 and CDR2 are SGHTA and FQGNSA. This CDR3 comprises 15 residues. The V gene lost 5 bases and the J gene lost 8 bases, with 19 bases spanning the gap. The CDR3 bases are TGTGCCAGCAGCCCGCATGGGGGAATGGAGGACATTCAGTACTTC. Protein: CASSPHGGMEDIQYF.

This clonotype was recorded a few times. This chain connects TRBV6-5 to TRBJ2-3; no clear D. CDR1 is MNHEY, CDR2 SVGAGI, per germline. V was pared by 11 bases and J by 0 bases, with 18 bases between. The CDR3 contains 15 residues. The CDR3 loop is CAARPTLASTDTQYF. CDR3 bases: TGTGCCGCCCGCCCGACTCTCGCTAGCACAGATACGCAGTATTTT.

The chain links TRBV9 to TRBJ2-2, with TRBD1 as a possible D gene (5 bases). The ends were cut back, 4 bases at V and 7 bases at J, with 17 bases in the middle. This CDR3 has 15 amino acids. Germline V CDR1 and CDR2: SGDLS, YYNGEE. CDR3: CASSTGHTLGGELFF. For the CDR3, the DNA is TGTGCCAGCAGCACCGGACATACCCTGGGCGGGGAGCTGTTTTTT.

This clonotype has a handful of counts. The chain's CDR3 is CSVRQASNQPQHF. Here the CDR3 DNA reads TGCAGCGTTAGGCAGGCGAGCAATCAGCCCCAGCATTTT. This sequence joins TRBV29-1 and TRBJ1-5; D gene ambiguous. Germline assignment: CDR1 SQVTM and CDR2 ANQGSEA. This CDR3 contains 13 residues. V lost 5 bases, J lost 1 base, and 9 bases lay in between. The whole variable domain, remainder taken from reference TRBV29-1 and TRBJ1-5, is SAVISQKPSRDICQRGTSLTIQCQVDSQVTMMFWYRQQPGQSLTLIATANQGSEATYESGFVIDKFPISRPNLTFSTLTVSNMSPEDSSIYLCSVRQASNQPQHFGDGTRLSIL.

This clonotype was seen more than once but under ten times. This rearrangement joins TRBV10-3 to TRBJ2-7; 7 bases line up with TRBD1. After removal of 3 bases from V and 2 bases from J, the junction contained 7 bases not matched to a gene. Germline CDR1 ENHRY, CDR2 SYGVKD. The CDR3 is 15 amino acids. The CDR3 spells CAISDLDRTTYEQYF. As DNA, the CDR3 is TGTGCCATCAGTGATCTGGACAGGACCACCTACGAGCAGTACTTC.

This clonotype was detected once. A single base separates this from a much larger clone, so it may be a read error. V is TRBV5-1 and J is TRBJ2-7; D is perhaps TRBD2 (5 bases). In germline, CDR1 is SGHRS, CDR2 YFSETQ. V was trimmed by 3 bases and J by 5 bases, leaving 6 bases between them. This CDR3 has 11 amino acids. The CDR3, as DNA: TGCGCCAGCAGCTGGGGAGACGAGCAGTACGTC. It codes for CASSWGDEQYV.